One sample yielded the 26 T cell receptor beta chains listed below, sequenced in a study of cytomegalovirus exposure and HLA in healthy donors. Profiling relied on immunoSEQ multiplex PCR, and the TCRdb table lists in-frame clones only, not all of them. Here the sample spans some 120,000 clones, approximately 90% being singletons. Source material: PBMCs. These receptors were collected from a woman between 18 and 30 years old in good health and CMV-seronegative.

The chain links TRBV5-4 to TRBJ2-3; TRBD2 might be the D (6 bases). Germline V gives CDR1 SGHNT, CDR2 YYREEE (reference sequence). There are 16 residues in the CDR3. V lost 4 bases to trimming and J lost 1 base, with 16 bases between them. The CDR3 is CASSPPSSGGTDTQYF. As DNA, the CDR3 is TGTGCCAGCAGCCCCCCGAGCTCGGGGGGCACAGATACGCAGTATTTT.

The chain couples TRBV5-4 to TRBJ2-5; TRBD1 aligns across 8 bases. The CDR3 is 14 residues long. The germline CDR1 and CDR2 sequences are SGHNT and YYREEE (reference sequence). The J segment lost 2 bases and the V segment lost 3 bases, leaving 3 bases of the junction unmatched. CDR3 nucleotides: TGTGCCAGCAGCTGGGGACAGGAGCAAGAGACCCAGTACTTC. This sequence encodes CASSWGQEQETQYF. The full variable domain, with the rest looked up from reference TRBV5-4 and TRBJ2-5, is ETGVTQSPTHLIKTRGQQVTLRCSSQSGHNTVSWYQQALGQGPQFIFQYYREEENGRGNFPPRFSGLQFPNYSSELNVNALELDDSALYLCASSWGQEQETQYFGPGTRLLVL.

The genes are TRBV11-1 and TRBJ1-1, with D perhaps matching TRBD1 (5 bases). Germline-derived CDR1 and CDR2 are SGHAT and FQDESV (reference sequence). The CDR3 has 15 amino acids. V lost 5 bases to trimming and J lost 4 bases, with 17 bases between them. CDR3 sequence reads: CASSPDGGTGTEAFF. The DNA of the CDR3 is TGTGCCAGCAGCCCCGACGGGGGAACGGGCACTGAAGCTTTCTTT.

CDR3 residues: CASSLRSSGLANNEQFF. For the CDR3, the DNA is TGTGCCAGCAGCTTAAGATCCTCGGGACTCGCTAACAATGAGCAGTTCTTC. V gene TRBV7-3 combines with J gene TRBJ2-1, with D perhaps TRBD2 (6 bases). CDR1 SGHTA and CDR2 FQGTGA come from the germline V gene. This CDR3 region has 17 residues. The ends were cut back, 1 base at V and 5 bases at J, with 18 bases in the middle.

The V gene is TRBV4-3, the J gene TRBJ1-5; the D gene is possibly TRBD1 (6 bases). The CDR3 spans 15 residues. V was trimmed by 0 bases and J by 3 bases, leaving 9 bases between them. Germline V gene sequence: CDR1 LGHNA, CDR2 YSLEER. The CDR3 is CASSQDGQTNQPQHF. The CDR3 nucleotides read TGCGCCAGCAGCCAAGATGGACAGACCAATCAGCCCCAGCATTTT.

The chain links TRBV5-1 to TRBJ2-5, with D uncertain. The CDR3 has 14 amino acids. The V gene lost 0 bases and the J gene lost 7 bases, with 13 bases spanning the gap. Germline V gene lookup returns CDR1 SGHRS and CDR2 YFSETQ. CDR3 DNA: TGCGCCAGCAGCTTGGTTCCCGAAGCAGGGACCCAGTACTTC. Its translation: CASSLVPEAGTQYF.

The V and J genes are TRBV29-1 and TRBJ1-4; 11 bases line up with TRBD1. The CDR3 has 18 amino acids. Trimming removed 5 bases from V and 0 bases from J; junction bases left unmatched: 11. CDR1 is SQVTM, CDR2 ANQGSEA, per germline. This CDR3 is CSVQGQGASNATNEKLFF. The CDR3 region has the DNA TGCAGCGTTCAAGGACAGGGGGCTTCCAATGCAACTAATGAAAAACTGTTTTTT. Full variable domain (outside the CDR3, taken from reference TRBV29-1 and TRBJ1-4): SAVISQKPSRDICQRGTSLTIQCQVDSQVTMMFWYRQQPGQSLTLIATANQGSEATYESGFVIDKFPISRPNLTFSTLTVSNMSPEDSSIYLCSVQGQGASNATNEKLFFGSGTQLSVL.

The chain uses TRBV2 and TRBJ2-1; unclear D gene. V dropped 9 bases and J dropped 4 bases, with 13 bases sitting between them. Germline values: CDR1 SNHLY, CDR2 FYNNEI. There are 13 residues in the CDR3. The CDR3 DNA sequence: TGTGCCAGGTCGGCCCAGAGGTACAATGAGCAGTTCTTC. It translates to CARSAQRYNEQFF.

This clone was observed once. The chain carries TRBV6-1 and TRBJ2-1, with 9 bases matching TRBD2. Germline trimming cut 5 bases from V and 3 bases from J; bases unmatched to any gene: 5. Germline CDR1 and CDR2: MNHNS and SASEGT. The CDR3 is made up of 15 amino acids. CDR3 sequence: CASSRSGGFYNEQFF. CDR3 nucleotides: TGTGCCAGCAGTCGTAGCGGGGGCTTCTACAATGAGCAGTTCTTC.

V gene TRBV19 combines with J gene TRBJ2-2; TRBD1 agrees at 7 bases. The V segment lost 5 bases and the J segment 3 bases; nucleotides outside the gene matches: 6. The CDR3 totals 15 residues. Germline V gene data show CDR1 as LNHDA and CDR2 as SQIVND (reference sequence). This chain's CDR3 is CASSFTGTDTGELFF. CDR3 nucleotide sequence: TGTGCCAGTAGTTTCACCGGGACAGACACCGGGGAGCTGTTTTTT.

The chain employs TRBV9 and TRBJ1-6; 9 positions agree with TRBD1. There are 15 residues in the CDR3. J was trimmed by 7 bases and V by 4 bases; bases with no gene match: 6. Germline V lookup: CDR1 SGDLS, CDR2 YYNGEE. The CDR3 is CASSPQTGGNSPLHF. CDR3 nucleotides: TGTGCCAGCAGCCCGCAGACAGGGGGGAATTCACCCCTCCACTTT.

Of note for this clone: The same CDR3 is also encoded by other DNA sequences in this sample. The gene calls are TRBV18 and TRBJ2-3, with D unresolved. The germline gives CDR1 KGHSH, CDR2 LQKENI. The V and J ends lost 1 base and 5 bases respectively, with 4 bases between them. This CDR3 spans 12 amino acids. The CDR3 reads CASSPRGDTQYF. The CDR3 DNA is TGTGCCAGCTCACCACGCGGAGATACGCAGTATTTT.

CDR3 residues: CASRSGGISGANVLTF. The CDR3 DNA is TGTGCCAGCAGAAGCGGGGGGATCTCTGGGGCCAACGTCCTGACTTTC. J is TRBJ2-6 and V is TRBV11-2; TRBD2 matches 9 bases. The CDR3 sequence is 16 residues long. The J segment lost 0 bases and the V segment lost 6 bases, leaving 3 bases of the junction unmatched. The germline V gene has CDR1 SGHAT and CDR2 FQNNGV.

This clone has a handful of counts. The chain joins TRBV19 to TRBJ1-2, with D perhaps matching TRBD1 (5 bases). The CDR3 consists of 14 residues. Germline lookup yields CDR1 LNHDA and CDR2 SQIVND (reference sequence). V lost 7 bases and J 4 bases, leaving 16 bases between the germline ends. The DNA of the CDR3 is TGTGCCAGTACTCACGAGGACACCGGCTATGGCTACACCTTC. Its protein product is CASTHEDTGYGYTF.

The chain employs TRBV28 and TRBJ1-2, with TRBD1 matching over 7 bases. CDR3 length equals 17 residues. The trim removed 6 bases at V and 0 bases at J, leaving 13 bases unmatched. Germline values: CDR1 MDHEN, CDR2 SYDVKM. CDR3 loop: CASSGPSRGQTNYGYTF. The CDR3 nucleotides read TGTGCCAGCAGCGGCCCATCGAGGGGGCAAACTAACTATGGCTACACCTTC.

V and J are TRBV7-9 and TRBJ2-7; 9 nucleotides match TRBD1. J lost 1 base, V lost 5 bases, and 9 bases had no gene match. The germline gives CDR1 SEHNR, CDR2 FQNEAQ (reference sequence). CDR3 length: 16 amino acids. CDR3 amino acids: CASSVPRTGESYEQYF. CDR3 sequence (DNA): TGTGCCAGCAGCGTTCCCCGGACAGGGGAATCCTACGAGCAGTACTTC.

The chain carries TRBV2 and TRBJ1-5; D uncertain. The germline CDR1 and CDR2 sequences are SNHLY and FYNNEI. The CDR3 runs 13 residues. V lost 4 bases, J lost 7 bases, and 11 bases lay in between. The CDR3 coding sequence is TGTGCCAGCAGTGTCGACGTGGGCCAGCCCCAGCATTTT. It codes for CASSVDVGQPQHF.

This CDR3 is CASSVRSSVPYEQYF. The CDR3 nucleotides are TGTGCCAGCAGTGTGCGGTCTAGCGTACCTTACGAGCAGTACTTC. The chain uses TRBV6-1 and TRBJ2-7; D possibly corresponds to TRBD2 (6 bases). CDR1 and CDR2 (germline): MNHNS, SASEGT. The CDR3 has 15 amino acids. The V gene lost 4 bases and the J gene lost 4 bases, with 17 bases spanning the gap.

This chain connects TRBV30 to TRBJ2-7; 11 nucleotides match TRBD2. Germline lookup yields CDR1 GTSNPN and CDR2 SVGIG (reference sequence). This CDR3 spans 14 amino acids. The junction had 2 bases not matched to a gene; V was cut back by 1 base and J by 3 bases. Here the CDR3 DNA reads TGTGCCTGGAGTGACACTAGCGGGAGCTACGAGCAGTACTTC. Translating it yields CAWSDTSGSYEQYF. The full variable domain, completed using reference TRBV30 and TRBJ2-7, is SQTIHQWPATLVQPVGSPLSLECTVEGTSNPNLYWYRQAAGRGLQLLFYSVGIGQISSEVPQNLSASRPQDRQFILSSKKLLLSDSGFYLCAWSDTSGSYEQYFGPGTRLTVT.

V usage is TRBV7-9 and J usage is TRBJ2-2; 7 nucleotides agree with TRBD2. The germline V gene encodes CDR1 SEHNR and CDR2 FQNEAQ (reference sequence). The junction had 3 bases not matched to a gene; V was cut back by 3 bases and J by 8 bases. The CDR3 has 13 amino acids. The CDR3 DNA reads as TGTGCCAGCAGCTTGCGGGGGATAGGGGAGCTGTTTTTT. Its protein product is CASSLRGIGELFF.

The V call is TRBV7-9, the J call TRBJ1-1; D possibly corresponds to TRBD1 (6 bases). V was trimmed by 2 bases and J by 4 bases, leaving 20 bases between them. This CDR3 spans 17 amino acids. CDR1 SEHNR and CDR2 FQNEAQ come from the germline V gene (reference sequence). The DNA of the CDR3 is TGTGCCAGCAGCTTACAGGTAGGGCAGGGGCCCATCACTGAAGCTTTCTTT. It specifies CASSLQVGQGPITEAFF.

The chain employs TRBV9 and TRBJ1-5, with D unresolved. Germline-derived CDR1 and CDR2 are SGDLS and YYNGEE. The CDR3 contains 15 residues. V shed 0 bases and J shed 4 bases, with 11 bases lying between them. In DNA, the CDR3 is TGTGCCAGCAGCGTAGGTGTGGGCGGGAATCAGCCCCAGCATTTT. Amino acid sequence: CASSVGVGGNQPQHF.

This sequence joins TRBV4-2 and TRBJ1-1; 8 nucleotides agree with TRBD1. Germline V lookup: CDR1 LGHNA, CDR2 YNFKEQ. V lost 1 base and J lost 5; bases outside the gene matches: 12. This CDR3 comprises 17 residues. CDR3 loop: CASSQAPSRTGKTEAFF. CDR3 nucleotides: TGTGCCAGCAGCCAAGCCCCATCCCGGACAGGGAAGACTGAAGCTTTCTTT.

The V gene is TRBV5-6, the J gene TRBJ2-2, with D hard to call. CDR1 and CDR2 (germline): SGHDT, YYEEEE. This CDR3 is built from 14 residues. V was shortened by 1 base and J by 0 bases, with 4 bases between the two germline ends. The CDR3 DNA is TGTGCCAGCAGCTTGTCAGCGAACACCGGGGAGCTGTTTTTT. This codes for CASSLSANTGELFF.

This clone was observed a single time. V usage is TRBV29-1 and J usage is TRBJ2-3, with a tentative D call TRBD2 (6 bases). V was cut by 4 bases and J by 0 bases, with 11 bases left in between. The CDR3 loop spans 14 amino acids. In germline, CDR1 is SQVTM, CDR2 ANQGSEA. As DNA, the CDR3 is TGCAGCGTTGGGGACGGGGGTAGCACAGATACGCAGTATTTT. Its protein is CSVGDGGSTDTQYF.

This chain links TRBV27 with TRBJ1-4; 9 bases are a match to TRBD1. V shed 5 bases and J 10 bases; nucleotides not matched to a gene: 8. The CDR3 runs 14 residues. Germline V gene data show CDR1 as MNHEY and CDR2 as SMNVEV (reference sequence). The CDR3 coding sequence is TGTGCCAGCAGTCTAGGGACAGGGTACGGAAAACTGTTTTTT. This sequence encodes CASSLGTGYGKLFF.